This is a list of T cell receptor beta chains from one sample in a study of blood T cells in healthy people across ages. MiXCR was run by TCRdb on the 5' RACE reads, yielding one entry per CDR3 protein. Of around 2 million distinct CDR3 sequences in the sample, 35% to 50% were seen once. Sequenced sample: blood. These receptors all come from a human donor in good health. Both conserved end residues are part of each CDR3. The D gene is left open where the match is weak. The size entry is marked missing in some rows and otherwise reads once, few, many or a size class.

J | size | D | V | DNA | CDR3
TRBJ1-2 | few | . | TRBV7-2 | TGTGCCAGCAGCTTAGTCGGGGGGATGGGTAACTATGGCTACACCTTC | CASSLVGGMGNYGYTF
TRBJ2-1 | . | . | TRBV11-2 | TGTGCCAGCAGCTTACCGGGACAACGGTATGAGCAGTTCTTC | CASSLPGQRYEQFF
TRBJ1-1 | . | TRBD1 | TRBV28 | TGTGCCAGCCCTCGGCAGGGGGCTGTCGTGAACACTGAAGCTTTCTTT | CASPRQGAVVNTEAFF
TRBJ1-1 | . | . | TRBV6-5 | TGTGCCAGCAGACGCCTCAAAGAGTGGAGCACTGAAGCTTTCTTT | CASRRLKEWSTEAFF
TRBJ2-7 | . | . | TRBV10-3 | TGTGCCATCAGGAAGACGGATAGCTCCTACAAGCAGTACTTC | CAIRKTDSSYKQYF
TRBJ2-5 | . | TRBD1 | TRBV24-1 | TGTGCCTCCAGAAAGGGACAGCTCAATAGCGATGAGCAGTACTTC | CASRKGQLNSDEQYF
TRBJ1-2 | few | TRBD1 | TRBV7-8 | TGTGCCAGCAGCAAGACAGGGACCTATGGCTACACCTTC | CASSKTGTYGYTF
TRBJ2-3 | . | . | TRBV5-1 | TGCGCCAGCAGCTTGTTGGGGACTCAACGGGCAGATACGCAGTATTTT | CASSLLGTQRADTQYF
TRBJ2-7 | . | . | TRBV7-2 | TGTGCCAGCAGCTTCACGGGCTCGCAACCCTACGAGCAGTACTTC | CASSFTGSQPYEQYF
TRBJ1-1 | few | . | TRBV29-1 | TGCAGCGTTGAAGATCGGGGGCGGTGGACTGAAGCTTTCTTT | CSVEDRGRWTEAFF
TRBJ2-6 | few | TRBD1 | TRBV7-9 | TGTGCCAGCAGCTTAACAGGGGGTCCATACTCTGGGGCCAACGTCCTGACTTTC | CASSLTGGPYSGANVLTF
TRBJ2-4 | . | TRBD2 | TRBV5-1 | TGCGCCAGCAGCCCCCGAGTTAGCGGGGGGACACGTGAGCAGTACTTC | CASSPRVSGGTREQYF
TRBJ1-2 | few | . | TRBV7-2 | TGTGCCAGCAGCTTAGCGCTAGCAGGGTCTTATTATGGCTACACCTTC | CASSLALAGSYYGYTF
TRBJ2-1 | . | TRBD2 | TRBV6-2/TRBV6-3 | TGTGCCAGCAGCAACGGACTAGCGGGGGGCCGCCTTTGGAATGAGCAGTTCTTC | CASSNGLAGGRLWNEQFF
TRBJ2-5 | . | . | TRBV5-6 | TGTGCCAACAGCTTTAGGGAGACCCAGTACTTC | CANSFRETQYF
TRBJ2-5 | . | . | TRBV3-1 | TGTGCCAGCAGCCGAGGGGGAGGCCTGTCCCAAGAGACCCAGTACTTC | CASSRGGGLSQETQYF
TRBJ1-5 | . | TRBD1 | TRBV20-1 | TGCAGTGCTAGAAAGACAGGGGGAGACAATCAGCCCCAGCATTTT | CSARKTGGDNQPQHF
TRBJ2-5 | . | . | TRBV27 | TGTGCCAGCAGTTTCCAGGCGACCTACGTGCAGTACTTC | CASSFQATYVQYF
TRBJ2-1 | . | . | TRBV9 | TGTGCCAGCAGCGTAGGCGTCTCCCTGGGGGGTCCGGGGTTCTTC | CASSVGVSLGGPGFF
TRBJ1-3 | . | TRBD1 | TRBV10-3 | TGTGCCGAAACCATTGTTCGACAGGGGAGATACCCGATTTCACTCTCTGGAAACACCATATATTTT | CAETIVRQGRYPISLSGNTIYF
TRBJ2-3 | . | TRBD2 | TRBV12-3/TRBV12-4 | TGTGCCAGCAGTCGAACTAGCGATACGCCGTATTTT | CASSRTSDTPYF